This TCR beta chain was sequenced during a study of cytomegalovirus exposure and HLA in healthy donors (dated by TCRdb to between 2016 and 2019). Regarding the study in general: According to an earlier analysis of 587 of the donors, some 180 million T cells yielded over 90 million unique TCR beta sequences and 250 to 350 Gb of sequence data. Around 320 gigabases of sequencing data and roughly 90 million unique TCR sequences were included in an early release covering about 600 HLA-typed donors. Of the 300 to 500 genotyped donors, 65% to 90% were placed in the genetic ancestry cluster associated with self-reported Caucasian donors. The aim of the study was to test whether cataloging public T cell receptors could identify signatures of past pathogen exposure. Using immunosequencing, the study profiled T cell repertoires from 550 to 750 subjects and related those repertoires to cytomegalovirus serostatus. A separate validation cohort of over 95 different subjects was used in addition to the roughly 620-subject first cohort. To predict cytomegalovirus infection status, the study brought together high-throughput TCR immunosequencing, statistical association of individual TCRs with disease status, and machine learning. A later analysis re-analyzed previously published TCR beta repertoires from 666 donors and added high-resolution HLA genotyping to study TCR occurrence patterns. The later analysis used no new phenotypic data to find candidate immune exposures, relying instead on TCR beta sequences and their occurrence across donors. An earlier analysis of some 600 of the donors applied high-throughput TCR beta sequencing to assess whether each TCR beta V gene segment acted as functional or pseudogenic. Donor age, sex, ethnicity and CMV serostatus were compiled alongside the repertoire data. A later genetic analysis used genome-wide SNP genotypes for about 60% of the roughly 700 donors, treating that subset as a discovery cohort. All discovery cohort repertoires had been generated on a single sequencing platform. HLA typing covered class I and class II loci at four-digit resolution. The number of donors typed differed by locus, with about 629-640 for A, B, C, DRB1 and DQB1, around 560 for DQA1, under 610 for DPA1, and about 450 for DPB1. Four to six DR-DQ haplotypes were handled as single units for association and clustering, since linkage in the cohort was strong. Across 398 genotyped donors of the cohort, an average of about 220,000 unique TCR beta nucleotide sequences per donor were sequenced, and 15% to 20% of those sequences were non-productive. Broad study findings and their caveats: A later analysis associated about 17,000 TCR beta sequences with specific HLA alleles at a false discovery rate of 0.05. In a later analysis, HLA-associated TCR beta chains showed more clonal expansion and lower generation probabilities than non-associated chains that were equally common. Broadly in line with IMGT annotations, most TCR beta V segments showed up in productive rearrangements about 87% or about 30% of the time in an earlier analysis of about 500 of the donors. Roughly uniform sequencing depth across donors was assumed in presence/absence analyses, although this assumption may not hold. V-gene and J-gene trimming of TCR beta chains was associated with a missense DCLRE1C variant in a later genetic analysis, and the association was replicated in an independent cohort. When HLA alleles, especially DR and DQ, strongly co-occurred, TCR associations were difficult to assign to individual alleles. Some IMGT-functional V segments, including TRBV6-2 and TRBV6-3, could not be distinguished by the 87-base-pair reads and were therefore excluded. Because counts were too low, some 17 rarely observed V segments, including chromosome 9 orphons, were left out of the earlier analysis of approximately 580 of the donors. Correlated functional status among segregating V segments might be attributable to linkage disequilibrium, but an unknown experimental factor could not be ruled out. According to the authors, the approach could potentially be generalized to other disease states and immunological phenotypes. Across donors, most TCR sequences were observed very rarely, whereas some public TCRs were present in many individuals. A further reported finding was that TCR beta sequences accurately predicted the HLA-A and HLA-B alleles for most subjects in the first cohort. According to a later analysis, most CMV-associated TCR beta chains appeared to be HLA-restricted, and the HLA associations seemed to be driven largely by CMV exposure. Only TCR beta chains were sequenced in this cohort, and the absence of alpha or paired-chain data limited detectable features. Immune exposure information for the cohort was limited to CMV serostatus. The classifier was reported to diagnose cytomegalovirus status with high specificity and sensitivity in both the original and validation cohorts. In a later genetic analysis, fewer N-insertions in productive TCRs were reported among donors in an Asian-associated ancestry cluster than the approximately 710-donor mean. Because HLA typing was missing for some donors at each locus, association tests included only the typed subset. A total of 164 TCR beta chains were listed by the study as associated with cytomegalovirus. In a later analysis, several top co-occurrence clusters were reported to appear linked to parvovirus B19, influenza, CMV and Epstein-Barr virus. In a later analysis, TCR association rates were found to vary across HLA loci, with the most associated TCRs seen for DRB1 alleles and the fewest for HLA-C alleles. In vitro tests confirmed that a few of the cytomegalovirus-associated TCR beta chains recognize cytomegalovirus antigens. A cluster of highly shared sequence variants was judged likely to represent a technical artifact of the sequencing pipeline.

Libraries were built with the immunoSEQ multiplex PCR assay. The multiplex PCR relied on a mix of 60 forward primers for TCR Vbeta segments and 13 reverse primers for TCR Jbeta segments. The CDR3 region of rearranged TCR beta genes was amplified from genomic DNA by a multiplex PCR assay. Amplified TCR beta libraries were sequenced as 87-base-pair reads on the Illumina HiSeq System. The original pipeline was this. Across the roughly 640 repertoires, a later analysis counted tens of millions of unique TCR beta chains, some 11 million of which were shared by at least two donors. A nearest-neighbor algorithm error-corrected the raw reads and collapsed the reads into unique sequences, merging closely related sequences to remove PCR and sequencing errors. Alignment of CDR3 sequences to IMGT reference sequences was used to assign V, D and J gene segments. Each retained sequence needed at least a six-nucleotide match to both a V gene segment and a J gene segment. Rearrangements were classified as productive when the CDR3 lacked stop codons and remained in frame with V and J, and all other rearrangements were classified as non-productive. Following IMGT convention, CDR3 was defined as the stretch from the second conserved V-encoded cysteine to the conserved J-encoded phenylalanine. Sequences without an unambiguous match to a single V gene segment were excluded from the earlier analysis of several hundred of the donors. In an earlier analysis of around 600 of the donors, V segments were called functional above 56.7% productive rearrangements and were called segregating when the between-donor standard deviation exceeded 5%. To diagnose cytomegalovirus status from the catalog of TCR beta chain sequences, a statistical classification framework was built. In a later analysis, V and J genes were assigned by comparing TCR nucleotide sequences against IMGT/GENE-DB human TR gene sequences. A later analysis assigned CDR3 sequences and most-parsimonious VDJ recombination scenarios with the TCRdist pipeline. In a later analysis, every TCR beta chain was defined by the combination of its CDR3 amino acid sequence and its V-gene family, and reads without a unique V-gene family were dropped. In a later analysis, around 650 highly shared, low-generation-probability nucleotide sequences were removed to address suspected cross-contamination and a sequencing artifact. In a later analysis, a clonal expansion index for each public chain was calculated from normalized within-repertoire ranks of inferred template counts. Generation probabilities in a later analysis came from a VDJ recombination model fitted to out-of-frame rearrangements, and those results were checked against IGoR. In a later analysis, TCR-TCR, TCR-HLA and TCR-CMV co-occurrence was scored with hypergeometric tests, and a repertoire-size bias correction was applied to TCR pairs. In a later analysis, false discovery rates were estimated by permuting HLA or CMV assignments 20 times. In a later analysis, co-occurring TCRs were grouped using DBSCAN, and TCRdist sequence similarity was added for clustering within HLA-allele-positive subsets. Co-occurrence clustering excluded repertoires with fewer than 30,000 or more than 120,000 public chains, plus five with anomalous nucleotide sharing. The table was pulled from immuneACCESS by TCRdb, which kept in-frame rearrangements only. Such tables lose some clones; where checked, under half of the loss comes from unresolved V genes, and the rest has no known cause. The DNA was the basis for D and trimming; V, J and clone size are from that table. Present in this sample are about 120,000 clones, 82% of which were seen just once. Around 2.3% of the sample is taken by the ten largest.

From cysteine to phenylalanine, the CDR3 is 15 amino acids long. Only the CDR3 portion is preserved as DNA: 45 bases, with reading frame beginning at the first base. V loses 4 bases at its end and J loses 5 bases; junction bases beyond the gene matches: 7. CDR1 is given as LNHDA and CDR2 as SQIVND, both from the germline V gene (reference sequence). As to this clone: Which antigen it targets is not known. Base qualities were left out, and no much larger clone turns up one base away.

In total, approximately 690 healthy bone marrow donors made up the cohort. All cohort members were sampled while nominally healthy, although unrecorded immune exposures were likely present. The donor was CMV seronegative and belonged to the group of several hundred seronegative cohort members. Every donor gave a peripheral blood sample, and the peripheral blood mononuclear cells from that sample were used for TCR beta sequencing. Genomic DNA extraction from the blood cell samples was performed with the Qiagen DNeasy Blood Extraction Kit. The sequenced sample was PBMCs. This TCR was recovered from a woman aged 18 to 35 in good health and CMV-seronegative. The chain is assembled from TRBV19 and TRBJ2-4, and 8 bases in between align with TRBD1. The CDR3 protein sequence reads: CASSRAGTGQNIQYF. The DNA sequence follows: TGTGCCAGTAGTAGAGCCGGGACAGGACAAAACATTCAGTACTTC.